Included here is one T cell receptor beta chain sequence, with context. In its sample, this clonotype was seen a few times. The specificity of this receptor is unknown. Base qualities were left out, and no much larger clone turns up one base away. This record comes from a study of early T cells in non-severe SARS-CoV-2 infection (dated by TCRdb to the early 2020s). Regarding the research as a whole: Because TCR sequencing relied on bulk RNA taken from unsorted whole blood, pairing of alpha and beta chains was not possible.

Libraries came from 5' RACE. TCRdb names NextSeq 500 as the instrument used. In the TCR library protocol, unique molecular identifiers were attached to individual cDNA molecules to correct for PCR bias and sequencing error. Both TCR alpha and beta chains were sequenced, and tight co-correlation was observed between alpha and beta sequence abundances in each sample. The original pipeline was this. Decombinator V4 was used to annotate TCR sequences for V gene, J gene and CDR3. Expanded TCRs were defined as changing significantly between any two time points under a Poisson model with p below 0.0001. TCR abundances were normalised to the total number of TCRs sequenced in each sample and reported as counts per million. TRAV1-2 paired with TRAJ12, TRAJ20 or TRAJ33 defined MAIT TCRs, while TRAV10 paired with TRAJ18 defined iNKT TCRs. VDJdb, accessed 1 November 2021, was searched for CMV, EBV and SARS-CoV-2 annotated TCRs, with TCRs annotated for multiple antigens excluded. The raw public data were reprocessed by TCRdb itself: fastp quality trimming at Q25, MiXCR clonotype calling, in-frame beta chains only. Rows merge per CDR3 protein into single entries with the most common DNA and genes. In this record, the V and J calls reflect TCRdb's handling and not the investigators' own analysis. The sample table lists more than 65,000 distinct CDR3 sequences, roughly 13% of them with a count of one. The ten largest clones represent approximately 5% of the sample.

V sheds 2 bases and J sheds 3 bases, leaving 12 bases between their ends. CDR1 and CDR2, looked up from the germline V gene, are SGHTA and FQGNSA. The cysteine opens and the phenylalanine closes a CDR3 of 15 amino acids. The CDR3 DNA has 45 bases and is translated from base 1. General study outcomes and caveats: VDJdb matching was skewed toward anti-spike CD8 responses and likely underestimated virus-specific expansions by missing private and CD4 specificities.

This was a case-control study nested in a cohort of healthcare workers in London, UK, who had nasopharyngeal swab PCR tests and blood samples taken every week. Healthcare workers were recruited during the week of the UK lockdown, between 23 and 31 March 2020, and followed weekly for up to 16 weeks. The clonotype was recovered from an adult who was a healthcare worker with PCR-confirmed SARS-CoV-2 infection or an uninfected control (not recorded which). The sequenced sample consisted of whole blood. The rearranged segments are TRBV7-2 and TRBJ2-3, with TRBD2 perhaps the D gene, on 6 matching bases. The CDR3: CASSLRTGGTDTQYF. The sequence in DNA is TGTGCCAGCAGCTTAAGGACTGGGGGGACAGATACGCAGTATTTT.